Each of the 19 T cell receptor beta chains below was sequenced from the same sample in a study of naive and memory T cell subsets. Two oligonucleotides, mixed equimolar, formed the beta constant-region primer covering TRBC1 and TRBC2. Four rounds of PCR amplified the ligated cDNA using nested alpha and beta constant-region primers plus SP2. TCRdb redid the calling of the UMI-ligation and nested PCR reads with MiXCR, one entry per CDR3 protein. The table shows 150,000 or so distinct CDR3 sequences, with about 20% occurring only once. For these TCRs, the target antigens are not known. Overall study findings and caveats: A few larger clonotypes appeared in naive repertoires, especially CD8, possibly memory cells re-expressing CD45RA.

The sequenced sample was naive CD4+ T cells from blood. These receptors all come from a human donor in good health.

Only a few counts were recorded for this clonotype. This chain uses TRBV2 with TRBJ1-4; 7 bases align to TRBD1. The CDR3 has 13 residues. CDR1 is SNHLY and CDR2 is FYNNEI in the germline V gene. Trimming cost V 8 bases and J 10 bases; bases outside gene matches: 10. CDR3 in amino acids: CASGGTVLGKLFF. The DNA of the CDR3 is TGTGCCAGCGGGGGGACAGTATTAGGAAAACTGTTTTTT.

The table lists this clonotype with a few counts. The rearrangement uses TRBV6-6 and TRBJ1-3, with no clear D. CDR3 size: 16 residues. V lost 4 bases and J lost 0, with 13 bases in between. Germline values: CDR1 MNHNY, CDR2 SVGAGI (reference sequence). As DNA, the CDR3 is TGTGCCAGCAGTTTCGACCGGCCTGCCTCTGGAAACACCATATATTTT. Its translation is CASSFDRPASGNTIYF.

V and J are TRBV29-1 and TRBJ2-1; 7 bases are a match to TRBD2. J gave up 3 bases and V 6 bases, and 5 bases lay outside the gene matches. Germline CDR1 is SQVTM and CDR2 is ANQGSEA. The CDR3 is 13 amino acids. The CDR3 protein is CSVGLGSYNEQFF. The DNA for the CDR3 is TGCAGCGTCGGACTAGGGAGCTACAATGAGCAGTTCTTC.

The table lists this clonotype with a few counts. The chain joins TRBV28 to TRBJ1-2; no firm D call. The germline gives CDR1 MDHEN, CDR2 SYDVKM. The length of the CDR3 is 10 residues. The CDR3 here is CGPSGYGYTF. In nucleotides, the CDR3 is TGTGGGCCCTCGGGCTATGGCTACACCTTC.

This sequence joins TRBV4-3 and TRBJ1-2; D is unclear. Trimming removed 4 bases from V and 8 bases from J, with 14 bases in between. Germline V gives CDR1 LGHNA, CDR2 YSLEER. The CDR3 contains 13 residues. CDR3 coding DNA: TGCGCCAGCAGCCGAGGGCCGGATAGAGGCTACACCTTC. Residues: CASSRGPDRGYTF.

The chain recombines TRBV20-1 with TRBJ2-1, with TRBD2 as a possible D gene (6 bases). The V and J ends lost 0 bases and 2 bases respectively, with 17 bases between them. CDR3 length equals 17 residues. Germline CDR1 DFQATT, CDR2 SNEGSKA (reference sequence). The CDR3 nucleotides read TGCAGTGCTAGAGAGGGGGGATGGGTCGCTACCTACAATGAGCAGTTCTTC. This translates into CSAREGGWVATYNEQFF.

In this sample, this clonotype turned up a few times. V gene TRBV12-3 or TRBV12-4 combines with J gene TRBJ2-5; D is undetermined. V lost 6 bases to trimming and J lost 7 bases, with 21 bases between them. There are 15 residues in the CDR3. Written as DNA, the CDR3 is TGTGCCAGCAGCTTCTCCGAATCCCCAATTGGGACCCAGTACTTC. Translating it yields CASSFSESPIGTQYF.

This clonotype appeared many times. The V and J genes are TRBV3-1 and TRBJ2-7; tentatively, D is TRBD1 or TRBD2 (5 bases each). Trimming cost V 4 bases and J 0 bases, with 13 bases left between them. CDR1 and CDR2 (germline): LGHDT, YNNKEL (reference sequence). The CDR3 runs to 15 residues. In DNA, the CDR3 is TGTGCCAGCAGCCGAGCCGGGACGTCCTCCTACGAGCAGTACTTC. It specifies CASSRAGTSSYEQYF.

This chain joins TRBV27 and TRBJ1-5; D gene ambiguous. The germline V and J ends were trimmed by 6 bases and 4 bases, with 19 bases remaining between them. Germline V gene data show CDR1 as MNHEY and CDR2 as SMNVEV (reference sequence). The CDR3 has 16 amino acids. The CDR3 nucleotides read TGTGCCAGCAGGATGACCGCAAGCATAGCAAATCAGCCCCAGCATTTT. Its protein is CASRMTASIANQPQHF.

This clonotype was seen ten or more times. The V and J genes are TRBV20-1 and TRBJ2-5, with D tentatively TRBD1 (6 bases). CDR1 is DFQATT, CDR2 SNEGSKA, per germline (reference sequence). V shed 5 bases and J shed 5 bases, with 15 bases lying between them. The CDR3 is 13 amino acids. CDR3 residues: CSASRTARETQYF. CDR3 sequence (DNA): TGCAGTGCTTCCCGGACAGCTCGCGAGACCCAGTACTTC.

This clonotype was seen many times. This sequence joins TRBV25-1 and TRBJ2-5; D might be TRBD2 (5 bases). CDR3 length: 14 amino acids. Trimming left V 5 bases short and J 1 base short, with 11 bases between. Germline-derived CDR1 and CDR2 are MGHDK and SYGVNS. The CDR3 bases are TGTGCCAGCAGTACGGCGGCGGGCCAAGAGACCCAGTACTTC. Translation gives CASSTAAGQETQYF.

This clonotype was seen at least ten times. The genes are TRBV20-1 and TRBJ2-3, with unresolved D. The germline V gene has CDR1 DFQATT and CDR2 SNEGSKA (reference sequence). Trimming removed 2 bases at V and 6 bases at J, with 15 bases between. This CDR3 contains 14 residues. CDR3 sequence: CSARSGTTRDTQYF. The DNA of the CDR3 is TGCAGTGCTAGAAGTGGAACAACCAGGGATACGCAGTATTTT.

On this clonotype itself: A much larger clone is a single base away; this may be a read error. The rearrangement links TRBV29-1 to TRBJ2-7, with D perhaps matching TRBD1 (6 bases). Germline CDR1 SQVTM, CDR2 ANQGSEA. There are 13 residues in the CDR3. V was pared by 7 bases and J by 5 bases, with 18 bases between. CDR3 nucleotide sequence: TGCAGCGCCGGTATCACAGGGAACCACGAGCAGTACTTC. Protein: CSAGITGNHEQYF.

In this sample, this clonotype turned up a few times. The chain combines TRBV28 with TRBJ1-6; tentatively, D is TRBD1 (5 bases). Between the trimmed V and J ends, which lost 6 bases and 5 bases, there was a span of 14 bases. The germline gives CDR1 MDHEN, CDR2 SYDVKM. This CDR3 region has 15 residues. The CDR3 reads CASRRGDRNNSPLHF. DNA for the CDR3: TGTGCCAGCAGGCGAGGGGACCGGAATAATTCACCCCTCCACTTT.

This clonotype was counted ten times or more. CDR3 nucleotide sequence: TGTGCCAGCAGTATACAGGCCTCAACAACTTACAATGAGCAGTTCTTC. It codes for CASSIQASTTYNEQFF. The genes are TRBV12-3 or TRBV12-4 and TRBJ2-1; maybe TRBD1 (5 bases). The V and J ends lost 5 bases and 4 bases respectively, with 18 bases between them. The CDR3 extends over 16 amino acids.

The chain joins TRBV6-6 to TRBJ2-1; D gene unclear. V was shortened by 4 bases and J by 0 bases, with 13 bases between the two germline ends. Per the germline V gene, CDR1 is MNHNY and CDR2 is SVGAGI (reference sequence). This CDR3 is built from 16 residues. The DNA of the CDR3 is TGTGCCAGCAGTTCGGTGAGCGTAAGCTCCTACAATGAGCAGTTCTTC. Translating gives CASSSVSVSSYNEQFF.

In its sample, this clonotype was seen a few times. The CDR3 reads CASSQWLSDTQYF. CDR3 coding DNA: TGCGCCAGCAGCCAGTGGCTATCAGATACGCAGTATTTT. The chain has TRBV5-1 and TRBJ2-3; D is uncertain. Germline CDR1 is SGHRS and CDR2 is YFSETQ. The CDR3 loop spans 13 amino acids. V dropped 4 bases and J dropped 4 bases, with 10 bases sitting between them.

The gene calls are TRBV30 and TRBJ1-5; a weak D match, TRBD1 (5 bases). Germline loops: CDR1 GTSNPN, CDR2 SVGIG (reference sequence). The CDR3 contains 14 residues. The V end was cut by 0 bases, the J end by 7 bases, with 13 bases between. The CDR3 bases are TGTGCCTGGAGTGTGGGGCAGGTCCGGCAGCCCCAGCATTTT. Protein: CAWSVGQVRQPQHF. Full variable domain (rest looked up from reference TRBV30 and TRBJ1-5): SQTIHQWPATLVQPVGSPLSLECTVEGTSNPNLYWYRQAAGRGLQLLFYSVGIGQISSEVPQNLSASRPQDRQFILSSKKLLLSDSGFYLCAWSVGQVRQPQHFGDGTRLSIL.

This rearrangement joins TRBV10-3 to TRBJ2-2, with D maybe TRBD2 (6 bases). The V gene's germline CDR1 is ENHRY and CDR2 SYGVKD. There are 13 residues in the CDR3. V lost 6 bases and J lost 1, with 6 bases in between. For the CDR3, the DNA is TGTGCCATCAGGACTAGGAACACCGGGGAGCTGTTTTTT. Amino acids: CAIRTRNTGELFF.